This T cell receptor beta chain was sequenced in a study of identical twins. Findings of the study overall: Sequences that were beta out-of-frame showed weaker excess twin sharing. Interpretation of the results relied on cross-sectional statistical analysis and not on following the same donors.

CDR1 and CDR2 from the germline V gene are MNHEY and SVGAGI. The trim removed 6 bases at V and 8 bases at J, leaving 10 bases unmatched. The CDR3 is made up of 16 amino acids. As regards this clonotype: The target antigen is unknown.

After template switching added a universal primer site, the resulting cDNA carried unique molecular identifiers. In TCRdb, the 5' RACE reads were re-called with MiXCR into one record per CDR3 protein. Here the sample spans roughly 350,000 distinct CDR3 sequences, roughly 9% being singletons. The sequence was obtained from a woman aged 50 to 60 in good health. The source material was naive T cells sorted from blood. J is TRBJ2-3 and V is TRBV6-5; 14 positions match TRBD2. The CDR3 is CASRYPGLAGAPTQYF. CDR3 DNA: TGTGCCAGCAGATATCCGGGACTAGCGGGAGCTCCTACGCAGTATTTT.